The 21 T cell receptor beta chains below come from one sample, sequenced in a study of OX40 agonist ivuxolimab in advanced cancers. Using immunoSEQ multiplex PCR, the repertoire was profiled, and TCRdb retains in-frame clones only, with some absent. Altogether over 45,000 clones are present, around 79% being singletons, with the ten largest covering over 1%. The sample consisted of CD4+ or CD8+ T cells sorted from blood, taken in a trial of the OX40 agonist ivuxolimab. The receptors were sampled from an adult with an advanced solid tumor such as melanoma, head and neck, liver or kidney cancer.

This clone was counted only a few times. The chain has TRBV4-1 and TRBJ1-2; the match to TRBD1 covers 8 bases. Germline V CDR1 and CDR2: MGHRA, YSYEKL. Trimming removed 0 bases from V and 4 bases from J; junction bases left unmatched: 13. The CDR3 has 18 amino acids. The CDR3 spells CASSQDHLSDRAFYGYTF. CDR3 bases: TGCGCCAGCAGCCAAGATCATTTATCGGACAGGGCGTTCTATGGCTACACCTTC.

J is TRBJ2-3 and V is TRBV4-1, with TRBD2 as a possible D gene (6 bases). The CDR3 spans 14 residues. Trimming removed 4 bases from V and 6 bases from J, with 14 bases in between. In germline, CDR1 is MGHRA, CDR2 YSYEKL. The CDR3 nucleotides are TGCGCCAGCAGCCCGAGGGCTAGCGTGGATACGCAGTATTTT. This encodes CASSPRASVDTQYF.

The rearrangement links TRBV19 to TRBJ2-1; 9 bases agree with TRBD2. Germline V gene sequence: CDR1 LNHDA, CDR2 SQIVND (reference sequence). Losses at the gene ends were 8 bases for V and 6 bases for J; bases not matched to a gene: 11. The CDR3 is made up of 15 amino acids. CDR3 DNA: TGTGCCAGTCGGTCAGTTAGCGGGAGATTCAATGAGCAGTTCTTC. Translation: CASRSVSGRFNEQFF. Based on the CDR3 plus reference TRBV19 and TRBJ2-1, the full variable domain is DGGITQSPKYLFRKEGQNVTLSCEQNLNHDAMYWYRQDPGQGLRLIYYSQIVNDFQKGDIAEGYSVSREKKESFPLTVTSAQKNPTAFYLCASRSVSGRFNEQFFGPGTRLTVL.

The rearrangement links TRBV28 to TRBJ2-7; D is uncertain. Per germline, CDR1 MDHEN and CDR2 SYDVKM. V lost 4 bases to trimming and J lost 2 bases, with 9 bases between them. This CDR3 region has 13 residues. CDR3 protein: CASSSHTAYEQYF. The DNA for the CDR3 is TGTGCCAGCAGTTCACACACAGCCTACGAGCAGTACTTC.

The J gene is TRBJ2-7, the V gene TRBV28; a weak D match, TRBD1 (5 bases). V lost 2 bases to trimming and J lost 2 bases, with 7 bases between them. Germline V gene data show CDR1 as MDHEN and CDR2 as SYDVKM. The CDR3 totals 13 residues. The CDR3 bases are TGTGCCAGCAGTTTAAGGGGTACCTACGAGCAGTACTTC. It codes for CASSLRGTYEQYF.

The chain uses TRBV7-2 and TRBJ1-4, with D maybe TRBD1 (6 bases). CDR3 length equals 15 residues. V was trimmed by 5 bases and J by 7 bases, leaving 17 bases between them. Germline V gives CDR1 SGHTA, CDR2 FQGNSA. The CDR3 spells CASSGLGGPGEKLFF. The CDR3 nucleotides are TGTGCCAGCAGCGGTCTGGGGGGGCCTGGTGAAAAACTGTTTTTT.

This clone appeared a single time. The V gene is TRBV2, the J gene TRBJ2-2; D call uncertain. V was shortened by 5 bases and J by 2 bases, with 6 bases between the two germline ends. The CDR3 contains 13 residues. Germline CDR1 reads SNHLY; CDR2 reads FYNNEI. In DNA form, the CDR3 reads TGTGCCAGCAGTCCCCCTAACACCGGGGAGCTGTTTTTT. It yields the protein CASSPPNTGELFF.

V is TRBV5-3 and J is TRBJ2-5, with TRBD2 matching 7 bases. TRBV5-3 is filed as an ORF, its function uncertain. The CDR3 totals 19 residues. The J segment lost 2 bases and the V segment lost 2 bases, leaving 18 bases of the junction unmatched. CDR3 residues: CARSFLRTCGRVEQETQYF. CDR3 coding DNA: TGTGCCAGAAGCTTTTTAAGGACTTGCGGGAGAGTGGAACAAGAGACCCAGTACTTC.

The chain joins TRBV4-1 to TRBJ1-5, with TRBD1 as a possible D gene (5 bases). Germline V gene data show CDR1 as MGHRA and CDR2 as YSYEKL. The CDR3 runs 16 residues. Trimming removed 0 bases at V and 4 bases at J, with 13 bases between. CDR3: CASSQEWSGSNQPQHF. In nucleotides, the CDR3 is TGCGCCAGCAGCCAAGAGTGGTCAGGGAGTAATCAGCCCCAGCATTTT.

The chain has TRBV10-2 and TRBJ2-5, with 10 positions matching TRBD2. V lost 2 bases and J lost 2; bases outside the gene matches: 2. The V gene's germline CDR1 is WSHSY and CDR2 SAAADI. The CDR3 spans 15 residues. CDR3 in DNA: TGCGCCAGCAGTGAGACTAGCGGGGCTCAAGAGACCCAGTACTTC. This encodes CASSETSGAQETQYF.

The chain links TRBV6-6 to TRBJ1-1, with D maybe TRBD1 (6 bases). There are 14 residues in the CDR3. V was clipped by 5 bases and J by 4 bases, with 14 bases between them. Germline lookup yields CDR1 MNHNY and CDR2 SVGAGI (reference sequence). Here the CDR3 reads CASSLNRESTEAFF. DNA of the CDR3: TGTGCCAGCAGTCTCAACAGGGAGAGCACTGAAGCTTTCTTT.

The chain carries TRBV7-6 and TRBJ2-2; TRBD1 agrees at 7 bases. This CDR3 has 18 amino acids. The germline CDR1 and CDR2 sequences are SGHVS and FNYEAQ. Unmatched junction bases numbered 13, after V lost 5 bases and J lost 1 base. CDR3 in amino acids: CASSRPGTAVENTGELFF. The CDR3 nucleotides are TGTGCCAGCAGCCGACCAGGGACAGCAGTAGAGAACACCGGGGAGCTGTTTTTT.

This clone was picked up one time. This chain connects TRBV28 to TRBJ1-2; TRBD1 aligns across 9 bases. The J segment lost 4 bases and the V segment lost 6 bases, leaving 9 bases of the junction unmatched. The CDR3 sequence is 15 residues long. Germline V gene lookup returns CDR1 MDHEN and CDR2 SYDVKM. The CDR3 sequence: CASRPRDRELYGYTF. For the CDR3, the DNA is TGTGCCAGCAGACCTCGGGACAGGGAACTCTATGGCTACACCTTC.

V is TRBV7-8 and J is TRBJ2-2; 8 bases line up with TRBD1. J was trimmed by 5 bases and V by 5 bases; bases with no gene match: 13. The CDR3 has 17 residues. Germline CDR1 is SGHVS and CDR2 is FQNEAQ. DNA of the CDR3: TGTGCCAGCAGCGTAAAGATGGGACAGGTGTTTACCGGGGAGCTGTTTTTT. Translation: CASSVKMGQVFTGELFF.

A few counts support this clone. The chain uses TRBV2 and TRBJ1-4; 9 bases fit TRBD1. Germline V lookup: CDR1 SNHLY, CDR2 FYNNEI. Trimming took 6 bases from V and 6 from J; bases not matched to a gene: 2. The CDR3 runs 13 residues. The CDR3 loop reads CASSRDRDEKLFF. Here the CDR3 DNA reads TGTGCCAGCAGCCGGGACAGGGATGAAAAACTGTTTTTT.

This clone was seen once. This chain links TRBV7-2 with TRBJ1-2; 10 bases are a match to TRBD1. Looked up from germline, CDR1 is SGHTA and CDR2 is FQGNSA. This CDR3 is 13 amino acids long. After removal of 5 bases from V and 8 bases from J, the junction contained 5 bases not matched to a gene. CDR3 nucleotides: TGTGCCAGCAGCCCCTCGACAGGGGGCGGCTACACCTTC. Protein product: CASSPSTGGGYTF. The full variable domain, in which reference TRBV7-2 and TRBJ1-2 provide the parts outside the CDR3, is GAGVSQSPSNKVTEKGKDVELRCDPISGHTALYWYRQSLGQGLEFLIYFQGNSAPDKSGLPSDRFSAERTGGSVSTLTIQRTQQEDSAVYLCASSPSTGGGYTFGSGTRLTVV.

The rearrangement joins TRBV5-1 to TRBJ1-6; D gene ambiguous. V was trimmed by 0 bases and J by 10 bases, leaving 17 bases between them. The CDR3 is 16 amino acids. Germline V lookup: CDR1 SGHRS, CDR2 YFSETQ. The CDR3 nucleotides read TGCGCCAGCAGCTTGGATTTATCGGGGAAGGGATCACCCCTCCACTTT. It codes for CASSLDLSGKGSPLHF.

This clone has only a few counts. This chain joins TRBV10-3 and TRBJ2-3; D not certain. Germline values: CDR1 ENHRY, CDR2 SYGVKD. Trimming left V 6 bases short and J 0 bases short, with 13 bases between. This CDR3 contains 15 residues. DNA of the CDR3: TGTGCCATCAGGCCAGACACCACAAGCACAGATACGCAGTATTTT. It yields the protein CAIRPDTTSTDTQYF.

The CDR3: CASSYTGQGLETQYF. In nucleotides, the CDR3 is TGTGCCAGCAGTTACACGGGACAGGGTCTGGAGACCCAGTACTTC. The J gene is TRBJ2-5, the V gene TRBV6-5; 9 bases are shared with TRBD1. Looked up from germline, CDR1 is MNHEY and CDR2 is SVGAGI. This CDR3 region has 15 residues. V dropped 2 bases and J dropped 5; count of bases not matched to a gene: 6.

In this sample, this clone turned up a few times. V is TRBV9 and J is TRBJ1-2; D perhaps matches TRBD1 (5 bases). From germline, CDR1 is SGDLS and CDR2 YYNGEE. Trimming pared 1 base from V and 3 bases from J, leaving 10 bases between. The CDR3 has 14 residues. CDR3 coding DNA: TGTGCCAGCAGCGTAACAGGTTCTTACTATGGCTACACCTTC. It translates to CASSVTGSYYGYTF.

This sequence joins TRBV5-1 and TRBJ2-1; TRBD2 agrees at 7 bases. The CDR3 spans 16 residues. Germline CDR1 and CDR2: SGHRS and YFSETQ. V dropped 0 bases and J dropped 0; count of bases not matched to a gene: 3. As DNA, the CDR3 is TGCGCCAGCAGCTTGGCGCGGGGGAACTCCTACAATGAGCAGTTCTTC. Its translation: CASSLARGNSYNEQFF.